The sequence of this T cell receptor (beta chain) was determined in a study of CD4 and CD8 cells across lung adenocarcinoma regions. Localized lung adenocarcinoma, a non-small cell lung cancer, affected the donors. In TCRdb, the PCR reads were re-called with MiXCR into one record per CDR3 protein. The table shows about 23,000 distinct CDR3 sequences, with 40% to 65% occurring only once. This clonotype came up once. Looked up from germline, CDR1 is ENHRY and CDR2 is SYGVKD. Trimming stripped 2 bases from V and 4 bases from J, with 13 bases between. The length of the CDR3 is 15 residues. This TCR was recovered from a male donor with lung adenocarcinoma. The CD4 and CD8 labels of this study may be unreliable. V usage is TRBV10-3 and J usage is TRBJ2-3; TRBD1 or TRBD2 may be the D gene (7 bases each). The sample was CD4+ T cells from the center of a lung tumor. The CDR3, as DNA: TGTGCCATCAGTGAGCTGGCAGGGGGGGCAGATACGCAGTATTTT. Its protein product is CAISELAGGADTQYF.